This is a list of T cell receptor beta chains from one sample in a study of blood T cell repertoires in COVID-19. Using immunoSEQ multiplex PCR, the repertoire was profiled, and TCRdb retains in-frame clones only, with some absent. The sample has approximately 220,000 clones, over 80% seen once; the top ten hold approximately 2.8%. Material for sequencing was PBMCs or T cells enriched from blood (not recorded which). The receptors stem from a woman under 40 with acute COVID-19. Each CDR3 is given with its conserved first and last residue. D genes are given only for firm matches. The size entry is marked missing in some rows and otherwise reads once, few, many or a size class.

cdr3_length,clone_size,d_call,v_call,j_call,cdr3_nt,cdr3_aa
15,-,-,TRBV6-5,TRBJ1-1,TGTGCCAGCAGTTACGAGCAGGGGACGTACACTGAAGCTTTCTTT,CASSYEQGTYTEAFF
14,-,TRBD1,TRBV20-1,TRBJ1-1,TGCAGTGCTAGTAGATGGACAGGGGGCACTGAAGCTTTCTTT,CSASRWTGGTEAFF
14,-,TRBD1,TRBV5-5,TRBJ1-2,TGTGCCAGCAGCGTGGGACAGAACAACTATGGCTACACCTTC,CASSVGQNNYGYTF
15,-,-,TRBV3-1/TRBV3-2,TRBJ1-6,TGTGCCAGCAGCCAAGAAGACAGGACGAATTCACCCCTCCACTTT,CASSQEDRTNSPLHF
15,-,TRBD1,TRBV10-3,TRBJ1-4,TGTGCCATCAGTGAGTCGAAGGGGGCAAATGAAAAACTGTTTTTT,CAISESKGANEKLFF
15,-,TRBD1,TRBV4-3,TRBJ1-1,TGCGCCAGCAGCCCCCAGATGAGGACAGGGTTTGAAGCTTTCTTT,CASSPQMRTGFEAFF
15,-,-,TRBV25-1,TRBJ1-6,TGTGCCAGCAGTGAATCCACAGGGATCGGTTCACCCCTCCACTTT,CASSESTGIGSPLHF
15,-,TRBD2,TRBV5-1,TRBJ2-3,TGCGCCAGCAGCTTAGGGACTAGGAACACAGATACGCAGTATTTT,CASSLGTRNTDTQYF
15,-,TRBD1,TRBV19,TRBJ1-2,TGTGCCACCGCGTCTCTCCGGGACAGGGCATATGGCTACACCTTC,CATASLRDRAYGYTF
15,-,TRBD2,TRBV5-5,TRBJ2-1,TGTGCCAGCAGCTTGGTTAGCGGGGGGGCTAATGAGCAGTTCTTC,CASSLVSGGANEQFF
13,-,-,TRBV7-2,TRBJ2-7,TGTGCCAGCAGCTTACCTTTCCCCTACGAGCAGTACTTC,CASSLPFPYEQYF
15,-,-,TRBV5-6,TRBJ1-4,TGTGCCAGCAGCGAGGCCGGGGTAACTAATGAAAAACTGTTTTTT,CASSEAGVTNEKLFF
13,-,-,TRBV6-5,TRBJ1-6,TGTGCCAGCAGTTACTCGAGAAATTCACCCCTCCACTTT,CASSYSRNSPLHF
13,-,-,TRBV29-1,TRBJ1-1,TGCAGCGTTGAGCTCCAGGTCCGTACTGAAGCTTTCTTT,CSVELQVRTEAFF
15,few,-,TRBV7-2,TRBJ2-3,TGTGCCAGCAGCTTAGATGGCGGGGCCACAGATACGCAGTATTTT,CASSLDGGATDTQYF
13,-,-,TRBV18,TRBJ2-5,TGTGCCAGCTCACCGGAGGGGCAGGAGACCCAGTACTTC,CASSPEGQETQYF
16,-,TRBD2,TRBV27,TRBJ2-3,TGTGCCAGCAGCCGACTAGCGGGGGACGGCCCAGATACGCAGTATTTT,CASSRLAGDGPDTQYF
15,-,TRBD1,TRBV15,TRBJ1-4,TGTGCCACCAGCAGAGACAGGGGGATGAATGAAAAACTGTTTTTT,CATSRDRGMNEKLFF
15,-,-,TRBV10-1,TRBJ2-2,TGCGCCAGCAGTGCCTCAGGGGAGAACACCGGGGAGCTGTTTTTT,CASSASGENTGELFF
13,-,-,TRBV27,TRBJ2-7,TGTGCCAGCAGTCCCCACACGGGCTACGAGCAGTACTTC,CASSPHTGYEQYF
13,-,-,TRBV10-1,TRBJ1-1,TGCGCCAGCAGTGAGTCTGGCAACACTGAAGCTTTCTTT,CASSESGNTEAFF
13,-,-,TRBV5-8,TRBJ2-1,TGTGCCAGCAGCTTGACAGGGTACAATGAGCAGTTCTTC,CASSLTGYNEQFF
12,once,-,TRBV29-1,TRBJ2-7,TGCAGCGTTGGATCCTTTAGCAACGAGCAGTACTTC,CSVGSFSNEQYF
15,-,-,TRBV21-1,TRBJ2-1,TGTGCCAGCGATTGGACAGAGAGACCTTACAATGAGCAGTTCTTC,CASDWTERPYNEQFF
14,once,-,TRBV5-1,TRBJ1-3,TGCGCCAGCAGCTTGGTAGGGGAAGGAAACACCATATATTTT,CASSLVGEGNTIYF
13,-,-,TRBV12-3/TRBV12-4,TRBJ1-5,TGTGCCAGCAGTTTAAGGGGGAATCAGCCCCAGCATTTT,CASSLRGNQPQHF
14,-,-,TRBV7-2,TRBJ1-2,TGTGCCAGCAGCTCCAGCCACCCACAGGGTGGCTACACCTTC,CASSSSHPQGGYTF
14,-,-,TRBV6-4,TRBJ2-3,TGTGCCAGCAGCGCCCTAGGTGTATCAGATACGCAGTATTTT,CASSALGVSDTQYF
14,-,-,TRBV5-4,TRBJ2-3,TGTGCCAGCAGCTCGACGGGGCGGGGAGATACGCAGTATTTT,CASSSTGRGDTQYF
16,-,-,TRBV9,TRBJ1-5,TGTGCCAGCAGCGTAGGAGGAGACAGTAGCAATCAGCCCCAGCATTTT,CASSVGGDSSNQPQHF
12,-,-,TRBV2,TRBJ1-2,TGTGTGCGGGGGCGAACGGGCTATGGCTACACCTTC,CVRGRTGYGYTF
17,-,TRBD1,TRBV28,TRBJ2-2,TGTGCCAGCAGCTCTCTCCGGGACAGGGGTGTTAACGGGGAGCTGTTTTTT,CASSSLRDRGVNGELFF
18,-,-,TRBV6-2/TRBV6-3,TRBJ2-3,TGTGCCAGCAGTTACGCCGCGGGCACACTAAAATCCACAGATACGCAGTATTTT,CASSYAAGTLKSTDTQYF
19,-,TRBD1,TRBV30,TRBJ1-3,TGTGCCTGGAGTGTGGCCCCAGGACAGGGGATTTTCTCTGGAAACACCATATATTTT,CAWSVAPGQGIFSGNTIYF
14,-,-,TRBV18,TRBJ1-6,TGTGCCAGCTCAGACAGCTTCTCTAATTCACCCCTCCACTTT,CASSDSFSNSPLHF
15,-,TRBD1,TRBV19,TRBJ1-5,TGTGCCAGTAGTATATGGCAGGGACAGGATGAACCCCAGCATTTT,CASSIWQGQDEPQHF
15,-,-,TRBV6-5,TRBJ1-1,TGTGCCAGCAGTTACAACAGGGTGAAGAACACTGAAGCTTTCTTT,CASSYNRVKNTEAFF
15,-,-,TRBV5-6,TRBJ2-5,TGTGCCAGCAGCGTTCGGGACGGGCGGGGAGAGACCCAGTACTTC,CASSVRDGRGETQYF
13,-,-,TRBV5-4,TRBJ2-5,TGTGCCAGCAGTCCCCCCGGGGGAGAGACCCAGTACTTC,CASSPPGGETQYF
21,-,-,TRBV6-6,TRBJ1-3,TGTGCCAGCAGTCCGTCGGAAGGTCAGGGGCTGGTTCGGGGCTCTGGAAACACCATATATTTT,CASSPSEGQGLVRGSGNTIYF
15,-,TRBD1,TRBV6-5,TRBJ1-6,TGTGCCAGCAGTTACTCGAGACAGGGCCCACCACCCCTCCACTTT,CASSYSRQGPPPLHF
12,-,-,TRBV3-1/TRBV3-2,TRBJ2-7,TGTGCCAGCAGCCAATTTCCATACGAGCAGTACTTC,CASSQFPYEQYF
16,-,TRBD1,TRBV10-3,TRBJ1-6,TGTGCCATCAGTGATCAACCGACAGGGAATAATTCACCCCTCCACTTT,CAISDQPTGNNSPLHF
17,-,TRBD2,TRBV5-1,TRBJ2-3,TGCGCCAGCAGCAGAAGGACTAGCGGGGGGGCCTCAGATACGCAGTATTTT,CASSRRTSGGASDTQYF
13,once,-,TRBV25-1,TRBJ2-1,TGTGCCAGCAGTGGCGACAGCTACAATGAGCAGTTCTTC,CASSGDSYNEQFF
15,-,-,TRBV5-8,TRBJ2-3,TGTGCCAGCAGCTTTGGACTAGGGGGAGGAGATACGCAGTATTTT,CASSFGLGGGDTQYF
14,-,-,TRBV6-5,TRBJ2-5,TGTGCCAGCAGTTATTCAGGTCCGCAAGAGACCCAGTACTTC,CASSYSGPQETQYF